Listed below are T cell receptor beta chains from one sample, sequenced in a study of T cell responses to AZD1222 COVID-19 vaccine. Profiling relied on immunoSEQ multiplex PCR, and the TCRdb table lists in-frame clones only, not all of them. In the table there are about 160,000 clones, approximately 90% of which are singletons. The source was peripheral blood, collected 28 days after the second AZD1222 dose. The receptors were sampled from an adult who received the AZD1222 COVID-19 vaccine. CDR3s include the opening cysteine and the closing phenylalanine or tryptophan. The D gene is left open where the match is weak. Where a row states a size, it is once, few, many or the class of an expanded clone; other rows omit it.

V: TRBV27; size: NA; J: TRBJ2-3; D: NA; DNA: TGTGCCAGCAGTTCCGCAACAGATACGCAGTATTTT; CDR3: CASSSATDTQYF
V: TRBV6-6; size: NA; J: TRBJ1-5; D: TRBD1; DNA: TGTGCCAGCAGTTACGAAAAACAGGGGAGGCAGCCCCAGCATTTT; CDR3: CASSYEKQGRQPQHF
V: TRBV6-5; size: NA; J: TRBJ1-6; D: NA; DNA: TGTGCCAGCATTCCACTCTACAATTCACCCCTCCACTTT; CDR3: CASIPLYNSPLHF
V: TRBV7-9; size: NA; J: TRBJ2-7; D: TRBD1; DNA: TGTGCCAGCAGCCTTTCTACAGGGGGCGCCTACGAGCAGTACTTC; CDR3: CASSLSTGGAYEQYF
V: TRBV6-5; size: NA; J: TRBJ1-2; D: TRBD1; DNA: TGTGCCACCGCTGCGGACAGGGTGTATGGCTACACCTTC; CDR3: CATAADRVYGYTF
V: TRBV11-2; size: NA; J: TRBJ2-7; D: TRBD2; DNA: TGTGCCAGCAGCTCCCAGTGGGGAGGGGTCTACGAGCAGTACTTC; CDR3: CASSSQWGGVYEQYF
V: TRBV7-9; size: once; J: TRBJ1-6; D: NA; DNA: TGTGCCAGCAGCTTAGAAGGACCCCTCCACTTT; CDR3: CASSLEGPLHF
V: TRBV19; size: once; J: TRBJ1-6; D: TRBD1; DNA: TGTGCCAGTAGTACTACAGGGGAGGTACCCCTCCACTTT; CDR3: CASSTTGEVPLHF
V: TRBV10-1; size: NA; J: TRBJ1-4; D: NA; DNA: TGCGCCACCTCCCCCGGGACGAGGAAAGAAAAACTGTTTTTT; CDR3: CATSPGTRKEKLFF
V: TRBV27; size: once; J: TRBJ2-1; D: TRBD1; DNA: TGTGCCAGCAGTCTCGGACAGGGCCGGGTGGGCAACTTCTACAATGAGCAGTTCTTC; CDR3: CASSLGQGRVGNFYNEQFF
V: TRBV24-1; size: NA; J: TRBJ2-7; D: TRBD1; DNA: TGTGCCAACGAACATACGGGACAGGGGACCTACGAGCAGTACTTC; CDR3: CANEHTGQGTYEQYF
V: TRBV20-1; size: once; J: TRBJ2-1; D: NA; DNA: TGCAGTGCTAGTCCGCACAATGAGCAGTTCTTC; CDR3: CSASPHNEQFF
V: TRBV10-3; size: NA; J: TRBJ1-4; D: NA; DNA: TGTGCCATCAGGGCCTCAGGGGTATATGAAAAACTGTTTTTT; CDR3: CAIRASGVYEKLFF
V: TRBV7-2; size: once; J: TRBJ2-1; D: NA; DNA: TGTGCCAGCAGCTTCACCGATGACTACAATGAGCAGTTCTTC; CDR3: CASSFTDDYNEQFF
V: TRBV28; size: once; J: TRBJ1-1; D: TRBD1; DNA: TGTGCCAGCAGTTCCACCGGGACAGGGGACTACACTGAAGCTTTCTTT; CDR3: CASSSTGTGDYTEAFF
V: TRBV9; size: NA; J: TRBJ2-5; D: TRBD1; DNA: TGTGCCAGCAGCGTAGGATCTGGGACAGGGGGGGAGACCCAGTACTTC; CDR3: CASSVGSGTGGETQYF
V: TRBV4-1; size: NA; J: TRBJ2-5; D: NA; DNA: TGCGCCAGCAGCCAAGACAGGGGAGAGACCCAGTACTTC; CDR3: CASSQDRGETQYF
V: TRBV6-5; size: NA; J: TRBJ1-1; D: NA; DNA: TGTGCCAGCACCAAAGGAGGGGCGTCGAGCACTGAAGCTTTCTTT; CDR3: CASTKGGASSTEAFF
V: TRBV5-1; size: NA; J: TRBJ1-4; D: NA; DNA: TGCGCCAGCAGCAAGGATGCCGGGGGTGCAACTAATGAAAAACTGTTTTTT; CDR3: CASSKDAGGATNEKLFF
V: TRBV19; size: NA; J: TRBJ1-1; D: NA; DNA: TGTGCCAGTAGCCTCGAACTCAAAAGCGCTGAAGCTTTCTTT; CDR3: CASSLELKSAEAFF
V: TRBV7-2; size: few; J: TRBJ1-3; D: NA; DNA: TGTGCCAGCAGCTTATACGGGGGAAACACCATATATTTT; CDR3: CASSLYGGNTIYF
V: TRBV18; size: NA; J: TRBJ1-2; D: NA; DNA: TGTGCCAGCTCCTGGGCAGGGGTTAACTATGGCTACACCTTC; CDR3: CASSWAGVNYGYTF
V: TRBV4-2; size: NA; J: TRBJ1-5; D: NA; DNA: TGTGCCAGCAGCCAAGACTTAAGGGCAGTTAGCAATCAGCCCCAGCATTTT; CDR3: CASSQDLRAVSNQPQHF
V: TRBV6-5; size: NA; J: TRBJ2-1; D: TRBD2; DNA: TGTGCCAGCAGTCGAACTAGCGGGGGGGACAATGAGCAGTTCTTC; CDR3: CASSRTSGGDNEQFF
V: TRBV30; size: NA; J: TRBJ2-1; D: NA; DNA: TGTGCCTGGAGTGTATTGGTTTTCGGCGCAACGGCTAATGAGCAGTTCTTC; CDR3: CAWSVLVFGATANEQFF
V: TRBV18; size: NA; J: TRBJ2-1; D: NA; DNA: TGTGCCAGCTCACCTGGGGCCAACAATGAGCAGTTCTTC; CDR3: CASSPGANNEQFF
V: TRBV6-5; size: NA; J: TRBJ2-5; D: NA; DNA: TGTGCCAGCAGTTACTCTCTTATCGAGACCCAGTACTTC; CDR3: CASSYSLIETQYF
V: TRBV7-9; size: NA; J: TRBJ1-2; D: NA; DNA: TGTGCCAGCAGCGCCCCGGAGGCTTCTAACTATGGCTACACCTTC; CDR3: CASSAPEASNYGYTF
V: TRBV30; size: NA; J: TRBJ2-7; D: NA; DNA: TGTGCCTGGGGGGACCGACGATACGAGCAGTACTTC; CDR3: CAWGDRRYEQYF
V: TRBV12-5; size: NA; J: TRBJ2-3; D: NA; DNA: TGTGCTAGTGGTCCGGGCCTCCCCACAGATACGCAGTATTTT; CDR3: CASGPGLPTDTQYF
V: TRBV30; size: NA; J: TRBJ1-2; D: NA; DNA: TGTGCCTGGAGTGGGGAGACTTACACCGCATTAGGCTACACCTTC; CDR3: CAWSGETYTALGYTF
V: TRBV7-9; size: NA; J: TRBJ1-2; D: NA; DNA: TGTGCCAGCAGCCTGATTAAGGGCCTAGAAGACTATGGCTACACCTTC; CDR3: CASSLIKGLEDYGYTF
V: TRBV10-3; size: NA; J: TRBJ1-3; D: TRBD1; DNA: TGTGCCATCAGTGAGCCTACAGGGGCTGGAAACACCATATATTTT; CDR3: CAISEPTGAGNTIYF
V: TRBV5-8; size: NA; J: TRBJ1-5; D: NA; DNA: TGTGCCAGCAGCTTGCCAGGGACGATTCAGCCCCAGCATTTT; CDR3: CASSLPGTIQPQHF
V: TRBV6-5; size: once; J: TRBJ1-3; D: TRBD1; DNA: TGTGCCAGCAGAAGGACAGGGGGCGTCGGAAACACCATATATTTT; CDR3: CASRRTGGVGNTIYF
V: TRBV11-3; size: NA; J: TRBJ2-2; D: NA; DNA: TGTGCCAGCAGCGGAAACAGGGACGGGGAGCTGTTTTTT; CDR3: CASSGNRDGELFF
V: TRBV6-5; size: NA; J: TRBJ1-1; D: TRBD1; DNA: TGTGCCAGCAGGGGGGGACAGGGTAGGACTGAAGCTTTCTTT; CDR3: CASRGGQGRTEAFF
V: TRBV5-1; size: few; J: TRBJ1-2; D: NA; DNA: TGCGCCAGCAGCTTAACAGGAGTACAGGCTGGCTACACCTTC; CDR3: CASSLTGVQAGYTF
V: TRBV27; size: NA; J: TRBJ2-5; D: NA; DNA: TGTGCCAGCAGTTTATCGGGGACCCTGGGACTAGAGACCCAGTACTTC; CDR3: CASSLSGTLGLETQYF
V: TRBV30; size: NA; J: TRBJ1-6; D: TRBD1; DNA: TGTGCCTGGGGGACAGCCTATAATTCACCCCTCCACTTT; CDR3: CAWGTAYNSPLHF
V: TRBV5-1; size: few; J: TRBJ1-2; D: NA; DNA: TGCGCCAGCAGACAGACTCAGGACCGGAACTATGGCTACACCTTC; CDR3: CASRQTQDRNYGYTF
V: TRBV19; size: few; J: TRBJ1-6; D: NA; DNA: TGTGCCAGTAGTCCGAGTTTGCACCATAATTCACCCCTCCACTTT; CDR3: CASSPSLHHNSPLHF
V: TRBV6-5; size: NA; J: TRBJ1-1; D: NA; DNA: TGTGCCAGCAGCTTATCCAGGGGAGAAGCTTTCTTT; CDR3: CASSLSRGEAFF